This TCR beta chain emerged from a study of T cells in Graves' hyperthyroidism and ophthalmopathy. Study-wide results and caveats: Before onset, by a median of 6.5 months, the model predicted ophthalmopathy.

Trimming took 7 bases from V and 6 from J, leaving 12 bases between them. Germline V gene lookup returns CDR1 ENHRY and CDR2 SYGVKD. This CDR3 has 12 residues. For this clonotype: Its antigen is unknown.

The investigators amplified TCR beta CDR3 regions from RNA transcripts. A first-round RT-PCR of the TCR CDR3 used the HTBI primer set. A single record per CDR3 protein comes from TCRdb applying MiXCR to the multiplex PCR reads. Seen here are around 800,000 distinct CDR3 sequences, about two fifths observed once, and the top ten hold 8.9%. The TCR originated in a man aged 18 to 35 with Graves' hyperthyroidism. The sample consisted of blood. The rearrangement links TRBV10-3 to TRBJ1-2; D unclear. The CDR3 spells CAITPGPDGYTF. The DNA for the CDR3 is TGTGCCATCACCCCAGGACCGGATGGCTACACCTTC.